Below are 16 T cell receptor beta chains sequenced from a single sample in a study of regulatory T cells in long-lasting Graves disease. Sample time point: newly diagnosed GD, antithyroid drugs for less than 3 months. With RNA extracted from PBMCs as input, the TCR library was made. Building of the TCR beta libraries involved iRepertoire HTBI primers and Arm-PCR of CDR3 regions. TCRdb analysed the multiplex PCR reads with MiXCR anew, one entry per CDR3 protein. Of 560,000 or so distinct CDR3 sequences listed, about 16% were seen once; the top ten hold about 11%. These sequences were also reported in another study, on T cells in Graves' hyperthyroidism and ophthalmopathy.

The material was peripheral blood mononuclear cells (PBMCs), obtained at new diagnosis, from a patient treated with antithyroid drugs. These receptors all stem from a man aged 18-30 years with Graves disease.

This clonotype was detected many times. The chain uses TRBV11-1 and TRBJ2-5; D tentatively reads TRBD1 or TRBD2 (5 bases each). Looked up from germline, CDR1 is SGHAT and CDR2 is FQDESV (reference sequence). Trimming stripped 4 bases from V and 2 bases from J, with 8 bases between. The CDR3 contains 13 residues. CDR3 sequence (DNA): TGTGCCAGCAGCTCGGGACCACAAGAGACCCAGTACTTC. This gives the protein CASSSGPQETQYF.

This clonotype appeared many times. The chain is built from TRBV20-1 and TRBJ2-7, with D perhaps matching TRBD1 or TRBD2 (5 bases each). Germline CDR1 is DFQATT and CDR2 is SNEGSKA (reference sequence). V was clipped by 3 bases and J by 6 bases, with 24 bases between them. This CDR3 has 16 amino acids. This CDR3 is CSASSQVGARPVEQYF. The CDR3 region has the DNA TGCAGTGCTAGTTCCCAAGTCGGGGCCCGCCCGGTCGAGCAGTACTTC.

J is TRBJ1-3 and V is TRBV28; possibly TRBD1 for D (6 bases). The V end lost 7 bases, the J end lost 0 bases, and 16 bases lay between the germline ends. CDR3 length: 16 residues. The germline V gene encodes CDR1 MDHEN and CDR2 SYDVKM. The CDR3 DNA reads TGTGCCAGCATAAGCGGGACATTAGTCTCTGGAAACACCATATATTTT. Its protein product is CASISGTLVSGNTIYF. The full variable domain, in which reference TRBV28 and TRBJ1-3 provide the parts outside the CDR3, is DVKVTQSSRYLVKRTGEKVFLECVQDMDHENMFWYRQDPGLGLRLIYFSYDVKMKEKGDIPEGYSVSREKKERFSLILESASTNQTSMYLCASISGTLVSGNTIYFGEGSWLTVV.

There are many counts of this clonotype. V is TRBV30 and J is TRBJ1-2; the D is unclear. Germline V gene lookup returns CDR1 GTSNPN and CDR2 SVGIG (reference sequence). V gave up 1 base and J gave up 0 bases, with 6 bases separating them. This CDR3 contains 13 residues. CDR3 sequence reads: CAWSAGTNYGYTF. CDR3 nucleotides: TGTGCCTGGAGTGCCGGGACTAACTATGGCTACACCTTC.

The genes are TRBV5-1 and TRBJ2-1; maybe TRBD2 (5 bases). Trimming removed 2 bases from V and 10 bases from J, with 13 bases in between. The CDR3 spans 13 residues. Germline V gene lookup returns CDR1 SGHRS and CDR2 YFSETQ. The CDR3 region is CASSLYSGREQFF. CDR3 nucleotides: TGCGCCAGCAGCTTATACAGCGGTCGGGAGCAGTTCTTC.

The chain employs TRBV18 and TRBJ1-2; no clear D gene. V gave up 8 bases and J gave up 0 bases, with 7 bases separating them. Looked up from germline, CDR1 is KGHSH and CDR2 is LQKENI. This CDR3 spans 12 amino acids. The CDR3 here is CASDGTNYGYTF. The CDR3 DNA reads TGTGCCAGCGACGGGACTAACTATGGCTACACCTTC.

This clonotype has at least ten counts. The chain has TRBV20-1 and TRBJ2-1, with 13 bases matching TRBD2. Germline CDR1 is DFQATT and CDR2 is SNEGSKA (reference sequence). V was pared by 6 bases and J by 2 bases, with 4 bases of the junction left unmatched. This CDR3 is built from 15 residues. The CDR3 nucleotides read TGCAGTGCCAGGGGGACTAGCGGGACCTACAATGAGCAGTTCTTC. It codes for CSARGTSGTYNEQFF.

The chain carries TRBV30 and TRBJ2-1; D not certain. Germline CDR1 is GTSNPN and CDR2 is SVGIG (reference sequence). The V end lost 7 bases, the J end lost 3 bases, and 10 bases lay between the germline ends. This CDR3 comprises 12 residues. The chain's CDR3 is CAYSDGYNEQFF. The CDR3 DNA reads as TGTGCCTACTCGGACGGCTACAATGAGCAGTTCTTC.

For this clonotype: A read error may explain this, as a much larger clone is one base away. This chain uses TRBV12-3 or TRBV12-4 with TRBJ2-7; a weak D match, TRBD2 (6 bases). The CDR3 is 15 residues long. With 1 base removed from V and 7 bases from J, the gap between germline ends came to 17 bases. This CDR3 is CASSLGSGGYNEQYF. The DNA of the CDR3 is TGTGCCAGCAGTTTAGGCTCTGGAGGGTACAATGAGCAGTACTTC.

This clonotype showed up just a few times. The rearrangement links TRBV10-2 to TRBJ2-7; 7 nucleotides align to TRBD2. Trimming removed 3 bases from V and 3 bases from J; junction bases left unmatched: 8. Germline V gene sequence: CDR1 WSHSY, CDR2 SAAADI. The CDR3 spans 15 residues. The DNA for the CDR3 is TGCGCCAGCAGTGACGGTGGCGGGAGTATCTACGAGCAGTACTTC. Amino acid sequence: CASSDGGGSIYEQYF.

The genes are TRBV24-1 and TRBJ2-5; 7 bases line up with TRBD2. CDR3 size: 15 residues. V lost 3 bases to trimming and J lost 5 bases; unmatched junction nucleotides: 8. Germline loops: CDR1 KGHDR, CDR2 SFDVKD. The CDR3 DNA reads as TGTGCCACCAGTGATCCAACGGACGGGGGGGAGACCCAGTACTTC. It encodes CATSDPTDGGETQYF.

In this sample, this clonotype turned up a few times. At one end the junction does not follow the germline gene, possibly because of a read error. The chain carries TRBV2 and TRBJ1-2; D unresolved. Per germline, CDR1 SNHLY and CDR2 FYNNEI. This CDR3 has 13 amino acids. Here the CDR3 DNA reads TGTGCCAGCAGGGAAGGCAACCCCTATGGCTACACCTTC. Translated: CASREGNPYGYTF.

The chain has TRBV3-1 and TRBJ1-1; D unresolved. Germline CDR1 is LGHDT and CDR2 is YNNKEL (reference sequence). V lost 1 base and J 4 bases, leaving 7 bases between the germline ends. This CDR3 has 13 residues. CDR3 DNA: TGTGCCAGCAGCCAAGGGCCCGTCACTGAAGCTTTCTTT. Translated, it gives CASSQGPVTEAFF.

The gene calls are TRBV20-1 and TRBJ2-6; D ambiguous. Deletions cut 0 bases from V and 3 bases from J, with 6 bases between. Per the germline V gene, CDR1 is DFQATT and CDR2 is SNEGSKA (reference sequence). This CDR3 contains 14 residues. For the CDR3, the DNA is TGCAGTGCTAGAGATCCGGGTGGGGCCAACGTCCTGACTTTC. Translated: CSARDPGGANVLTF.

This clonotype was seen ten or more times. At one end the junction does not follow the germline gene, possibly because of a read error. The chain employs TRBV12-3 or TRBV12-4 and TRBJ2-1; TRBD2 matches at 9 bases. The CDR3 totals 15 residues. The DNA of the CDR3 is TGTGCCAGCACTCTGACTAGCGGAGTCTACGATGAGCAGTTCTTC. Translation: CASTLTSGVYDEQFF.

This clonotype showed up many times. V and J are TRBV7-9 and TRBJ1-5; D perhaps matches TRBD1 (6 bases). The CDR3 contains 14 residues. Germline CDR1 reads SEHNR; CDR2 reads FQNEAQ (reference sequence). V dropped 6 bases and J dropped 5 bases, with 14 bases sitting between them. CDR3 amino acids: CASRGAGAYQPQHF. CDR3 in DNA: TGTGCCAGCAGGGGGGCAGGGGCCTATCAGCCCCAGCATTTT.